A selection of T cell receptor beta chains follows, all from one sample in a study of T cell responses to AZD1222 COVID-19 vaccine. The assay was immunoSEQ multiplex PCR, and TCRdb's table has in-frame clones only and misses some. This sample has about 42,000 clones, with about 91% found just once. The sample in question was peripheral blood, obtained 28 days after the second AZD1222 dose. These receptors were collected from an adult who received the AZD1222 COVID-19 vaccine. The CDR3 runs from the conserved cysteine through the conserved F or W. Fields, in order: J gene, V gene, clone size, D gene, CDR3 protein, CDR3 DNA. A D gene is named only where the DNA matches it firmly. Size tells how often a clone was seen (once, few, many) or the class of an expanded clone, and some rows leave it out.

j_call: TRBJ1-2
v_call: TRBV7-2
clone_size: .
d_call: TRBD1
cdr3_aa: CASSFRTGGATGGYTF
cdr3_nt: TGTGCCAGCAGCTTCAGGACAGGGGGCGCGACCGGTGGCTACACCTTC

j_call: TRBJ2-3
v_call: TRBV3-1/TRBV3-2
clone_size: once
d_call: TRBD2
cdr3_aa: CASSPGRGAVDTQYF
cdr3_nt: TGTGCCAGCAGCCCCGGGAGGGGGGCGGTAGATACGCAGTATTTT

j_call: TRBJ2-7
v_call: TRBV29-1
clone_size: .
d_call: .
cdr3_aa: CSASGVGEQYF
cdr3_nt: TGCAGCGCTAGTGGAGTTGGCGAGCAGTACTTC

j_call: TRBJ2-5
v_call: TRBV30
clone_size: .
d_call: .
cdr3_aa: CAWSTQGETQYF
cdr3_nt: TGTGCCTGGAGTACACAGGGAGAGACCCAGTACTTC

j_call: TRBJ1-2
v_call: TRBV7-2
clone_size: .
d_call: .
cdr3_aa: CASSSNLVYGYTF
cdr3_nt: TGTGCCAGCAGCTCCAATTTGGTCTATGGCTACACCTTC

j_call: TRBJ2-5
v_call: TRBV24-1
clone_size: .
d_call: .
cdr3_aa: CATSDRGPLETQYF
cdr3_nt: TGTGCCACCAGTGACAGAGGGCCCTTGGAGACCCAGTACTTC

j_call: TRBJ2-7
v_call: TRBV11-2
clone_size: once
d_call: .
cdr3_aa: CASSLLVGGTYEQYF
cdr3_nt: TGTGCCAGCAGCTTATTGGTAGGAGGGACCTACGAGCAGTACTTC

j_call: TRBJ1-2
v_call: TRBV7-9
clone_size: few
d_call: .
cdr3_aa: CASSFTQNTYGYTF
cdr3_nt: TGTGCCAGCAGCTTTACACAGAATACCTATGGCTACACCTTC

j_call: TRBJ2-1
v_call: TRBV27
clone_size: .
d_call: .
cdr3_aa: CASSLSSIQRRYNEQFF
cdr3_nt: TGTGCCAGCAGTTTATCGTCCATACAGCGAAGGTACAATGAGCAGTTCTTC

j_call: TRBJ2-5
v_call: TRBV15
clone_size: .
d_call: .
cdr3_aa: CATSRPRGDSETQYF
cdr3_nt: TGTGCCACCAGCAGACCCAGGGGGGACTCCGAGACCCAGTACTTC

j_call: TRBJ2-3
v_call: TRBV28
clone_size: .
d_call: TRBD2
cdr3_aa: CASVAGGTTDTQYF
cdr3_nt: TGTGCCAGTGTAGCGGGAGGGACCACAGATACGCAGTATTTT

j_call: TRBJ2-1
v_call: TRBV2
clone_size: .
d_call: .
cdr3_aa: CATAKTFSSYNEQFF
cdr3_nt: TGTGCCACCGCTAAGACTTTTAGCTCCTACAATGAGCAGTTCTTC

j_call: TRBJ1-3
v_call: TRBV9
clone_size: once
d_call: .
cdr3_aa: CASSAPRVGNTIYF
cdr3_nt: TGTGCCAGCAGCGCTCCCAGGGTTGGGAACACCATATATTTT

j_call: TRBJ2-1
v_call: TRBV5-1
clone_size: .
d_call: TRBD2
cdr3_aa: CASSPGGGGNYNEQFF
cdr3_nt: TGCGCCAGCAGCCCGGGCGGCGGGGGGAACTACAATGAGCAGTTCTTC

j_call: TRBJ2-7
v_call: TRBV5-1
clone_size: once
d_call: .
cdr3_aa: CASRGGQTSSYEQYF
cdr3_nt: TGCGCCAGCAGGGGCGGACAGACGAGCTCCTACGAGCAGTACTTC

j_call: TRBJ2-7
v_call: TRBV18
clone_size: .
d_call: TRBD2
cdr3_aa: CASLERLAGDNYEQYF
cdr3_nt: TGTGCCAGCTTAGAAAGGCTAGCGGGAGACAACTACGAGCAGTACTTC

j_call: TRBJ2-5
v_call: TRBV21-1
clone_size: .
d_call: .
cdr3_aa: CASSTEPGLYQETQYF
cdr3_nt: TGTGCCAGCAGCACGGAACCGGGCCTATACCAAGAGACCCAGTACTTC

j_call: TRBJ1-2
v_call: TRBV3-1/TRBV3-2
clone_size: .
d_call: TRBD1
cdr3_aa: CASRRTGGIDGYTF
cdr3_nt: TGTGCCAGCAGACGGACAGGGGGTATCGATGGCTACACCTTC

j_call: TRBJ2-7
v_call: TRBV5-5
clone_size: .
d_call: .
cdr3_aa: CASSRLVFYEQYF
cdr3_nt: TGTGCCAGCAGCCGGTTGGTCTTCTACGAGCAGTACTTC

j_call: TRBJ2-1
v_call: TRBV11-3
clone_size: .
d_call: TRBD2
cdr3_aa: CASSSGLVNEQFF
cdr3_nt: TGTGCCAGCAGCTCCGGACTAGTTAATGAGCAGTTCTTC

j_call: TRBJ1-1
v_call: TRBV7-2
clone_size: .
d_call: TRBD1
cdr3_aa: CASSSRTGMNTEAFF
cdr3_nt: TGTGCCAGCAGCTCTAGGACAGGCATGAACACTGAAGCTTTCTTT

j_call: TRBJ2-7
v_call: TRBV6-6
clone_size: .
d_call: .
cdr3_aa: CASSSDPGIRVREQYF
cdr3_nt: TGTGCCAGCAGTTCCGACCCCGGGATCAGAGTTCGGGAGCAGTACTTC

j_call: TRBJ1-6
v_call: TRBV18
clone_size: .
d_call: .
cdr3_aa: CASSPGTENSPLHF
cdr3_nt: TGTGCCAGCTCACCCGGGACGGAAAATTCACCCCTCCACTTT

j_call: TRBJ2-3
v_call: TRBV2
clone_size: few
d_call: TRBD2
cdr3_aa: CASSTLLAGATDTQYF
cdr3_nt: TGTGCCAGCAGCACCTTACTAGCGGGAGCGACAGATACGCAGTATTTT

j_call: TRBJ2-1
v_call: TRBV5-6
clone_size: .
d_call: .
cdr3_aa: CASSLNGDEQFF
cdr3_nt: TGTGCCAGCAGCTTGAATGGAGATGAGCAGTTCTTC

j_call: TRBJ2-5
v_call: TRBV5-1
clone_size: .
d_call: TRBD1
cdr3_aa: CASSLAAGGQETQYF
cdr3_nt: TGCGCCAGCAGCTTGGCGGCAGGGGGCCAAGAGACCCAGTACTTC

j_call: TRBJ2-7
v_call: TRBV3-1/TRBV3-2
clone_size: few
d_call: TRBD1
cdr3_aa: CASSQTLGQGAREQYF
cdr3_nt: TGTGCCAGCAGCCAAACCCTAGGACAGGGGGCTAGGGAGCAGTACTTC

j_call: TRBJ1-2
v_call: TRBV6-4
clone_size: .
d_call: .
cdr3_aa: CASSDTGANYGYTF
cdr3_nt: TGTGCCAGCAGTGATACGGGGGCAAACTATGGCTACACCTTC

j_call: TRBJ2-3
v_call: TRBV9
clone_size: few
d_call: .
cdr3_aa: CASSVAGGLFMTDTQYF
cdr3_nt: TGTGCCAGCAGCGTAGCTGGCGGGCTCTTTATGACAGATACGCAGTATTTT

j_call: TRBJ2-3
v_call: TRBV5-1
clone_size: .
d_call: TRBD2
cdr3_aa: CASSPELAGGADTQYF
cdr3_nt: TGCGCCAGCAGCCCTGAGCTAGCGGGGGGGGCGGATACGCAGTATTTT

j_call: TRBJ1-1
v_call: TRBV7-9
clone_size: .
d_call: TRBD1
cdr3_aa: CASSLIGGQGRVF
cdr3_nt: TGTGCCAGCAGCTTAATAGGGGGCCAGGGGCGGGTATTT

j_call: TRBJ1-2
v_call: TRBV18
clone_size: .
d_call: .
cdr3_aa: CASSPNRDRGYTF
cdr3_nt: TGTGCCAGCTCACCAAACAGGGATCGCGGCTACACCTTC

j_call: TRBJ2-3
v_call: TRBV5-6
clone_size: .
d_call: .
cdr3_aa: CASSPGWGAGTDTQYF
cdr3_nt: TGTGCCAGCAGCCCGGGGTGGGGGGCTGGCACAGATACGCAGTATTTT

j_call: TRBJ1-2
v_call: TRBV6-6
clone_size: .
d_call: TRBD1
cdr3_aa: CASSVYRGGYTF
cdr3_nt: TGTGCCAGCAGTGTATACAGGGGTGGCTACACCTTC

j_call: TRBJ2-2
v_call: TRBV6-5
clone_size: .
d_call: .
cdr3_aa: CASMGPSSPGELFF
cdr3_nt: TGTGCCAGCATGGGACCGTCTTCCCCCGGGGAGCTGTTTTTT

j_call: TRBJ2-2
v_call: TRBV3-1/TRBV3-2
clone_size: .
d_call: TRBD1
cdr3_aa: CASSPYRQGWGGELFF
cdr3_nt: TGTGCCAGCAGCCCGTACAGACAGGGTTGGGGCGGGGAGCTGTTTTTT

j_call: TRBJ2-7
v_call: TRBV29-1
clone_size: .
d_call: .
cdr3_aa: CSVDSSGAGEQYF
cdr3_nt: TGCAGCGTTGATTCGTCAGGGGCGGGCGAGCAGTACTTC

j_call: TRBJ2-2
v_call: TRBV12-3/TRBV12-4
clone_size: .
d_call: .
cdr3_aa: CASRLVVGELFF
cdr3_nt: TGTGCCAGCAGGTTGGTGGTCGGGGAGCTGTTTTTT

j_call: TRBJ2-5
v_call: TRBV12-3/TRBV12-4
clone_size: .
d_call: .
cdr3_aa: CASNPGGETQYF
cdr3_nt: TGTGCCAGCAACCCCGGGGGCGAGACCCAGTACTTC

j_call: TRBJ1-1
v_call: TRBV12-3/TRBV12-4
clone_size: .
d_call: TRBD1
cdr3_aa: CASSSYRGAEAFF
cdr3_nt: TGTGCCAGCAGTTCCTACAGGGGTGCTGAAGCTTTCTTT